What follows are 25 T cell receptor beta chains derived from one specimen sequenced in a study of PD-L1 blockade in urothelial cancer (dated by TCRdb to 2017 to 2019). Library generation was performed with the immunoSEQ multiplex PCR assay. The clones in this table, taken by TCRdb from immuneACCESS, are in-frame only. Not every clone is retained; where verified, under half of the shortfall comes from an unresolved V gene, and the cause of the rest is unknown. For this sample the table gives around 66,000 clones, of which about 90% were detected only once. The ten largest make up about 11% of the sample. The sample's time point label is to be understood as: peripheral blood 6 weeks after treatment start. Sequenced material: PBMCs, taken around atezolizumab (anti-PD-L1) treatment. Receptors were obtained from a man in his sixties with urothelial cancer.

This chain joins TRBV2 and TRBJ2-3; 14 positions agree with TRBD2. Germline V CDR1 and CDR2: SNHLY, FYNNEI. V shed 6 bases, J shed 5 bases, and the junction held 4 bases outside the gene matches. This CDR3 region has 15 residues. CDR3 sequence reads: CASRKGLAGVDTQYF. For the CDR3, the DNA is TGTGCCAGCAGGAAGGGACTAGCGGGGGTAGATACGCAGTATTTT.

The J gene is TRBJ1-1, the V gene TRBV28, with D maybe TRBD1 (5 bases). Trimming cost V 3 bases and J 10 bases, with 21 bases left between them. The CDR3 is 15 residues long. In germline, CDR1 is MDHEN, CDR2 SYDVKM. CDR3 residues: CASSLLVLGGWGAFF. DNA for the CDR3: TGTGCCAGCAGTTTGCTAGTATTGGGGGGTTGGGGAGCTTTCTTT.

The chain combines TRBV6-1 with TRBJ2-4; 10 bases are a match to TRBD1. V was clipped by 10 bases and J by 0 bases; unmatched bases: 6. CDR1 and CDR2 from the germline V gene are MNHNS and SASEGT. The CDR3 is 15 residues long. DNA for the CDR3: TGTGCCACCGGAGACAGGGGGCTAGCCAAAAACATTCAGTACTTC. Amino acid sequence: CATGDRGLAKNIQYF.

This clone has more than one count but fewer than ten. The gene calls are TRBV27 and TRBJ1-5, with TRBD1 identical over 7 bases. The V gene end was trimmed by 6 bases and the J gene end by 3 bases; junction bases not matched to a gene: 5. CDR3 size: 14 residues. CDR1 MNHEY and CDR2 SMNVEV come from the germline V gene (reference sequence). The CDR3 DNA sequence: TGTGCCAGCAGCCGACAGGGTACCAATCAGCCCCAGCATTTT. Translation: CASSRQGTNQPQHF.

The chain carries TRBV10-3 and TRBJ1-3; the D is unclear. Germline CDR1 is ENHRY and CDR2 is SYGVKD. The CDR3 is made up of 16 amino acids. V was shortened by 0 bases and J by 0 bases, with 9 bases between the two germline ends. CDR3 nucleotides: TGTGCCATCAGTGAGTCGCTCTATAGCTCTGGAAACACCATATATTTT. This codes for CAISESLYSSGNTIYF.

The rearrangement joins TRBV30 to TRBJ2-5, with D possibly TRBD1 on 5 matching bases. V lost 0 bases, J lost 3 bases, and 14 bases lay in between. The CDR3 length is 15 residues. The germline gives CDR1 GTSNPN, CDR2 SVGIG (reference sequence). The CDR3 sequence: CAWSVPGLVKETQYF. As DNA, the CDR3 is TGTGCCTGGAGTGTACCAGGGCTGGTAAAAGAGACCCAGTACTTC.

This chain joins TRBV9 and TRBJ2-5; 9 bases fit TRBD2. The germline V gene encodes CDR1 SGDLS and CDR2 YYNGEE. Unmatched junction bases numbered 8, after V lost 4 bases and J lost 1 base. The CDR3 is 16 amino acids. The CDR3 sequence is CASSIRAGGIQETQYF. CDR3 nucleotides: TGTGCCAGCAGCATCAGAGCGGGGGGCATCCAAGAGACCCAGTACTTC.

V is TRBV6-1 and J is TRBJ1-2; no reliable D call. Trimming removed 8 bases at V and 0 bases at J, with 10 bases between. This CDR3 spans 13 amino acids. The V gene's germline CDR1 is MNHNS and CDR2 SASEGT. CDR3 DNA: TGTGCCAGCTCCCCTAGAGCTAACTATGGCTACACCTTC. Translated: CASSPRANYGYTF.

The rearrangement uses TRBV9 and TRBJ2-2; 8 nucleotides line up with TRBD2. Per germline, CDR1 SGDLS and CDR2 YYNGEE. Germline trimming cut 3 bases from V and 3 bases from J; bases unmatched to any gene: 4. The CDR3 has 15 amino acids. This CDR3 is CASSGSGGYTGELFF. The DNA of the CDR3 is TGTGCCAGCAGCGGGAGCGGGGGCTACACCGGGGAGCTGTTTTTT.

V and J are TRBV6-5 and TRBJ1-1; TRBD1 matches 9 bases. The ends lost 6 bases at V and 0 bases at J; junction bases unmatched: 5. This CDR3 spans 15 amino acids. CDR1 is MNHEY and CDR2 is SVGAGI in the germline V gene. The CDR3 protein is CASRQQGAVNTEAFF. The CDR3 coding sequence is TGTGCCAGCAGACAACAGGGGGCGGTGAACACTGAAGCTTTCTTT.

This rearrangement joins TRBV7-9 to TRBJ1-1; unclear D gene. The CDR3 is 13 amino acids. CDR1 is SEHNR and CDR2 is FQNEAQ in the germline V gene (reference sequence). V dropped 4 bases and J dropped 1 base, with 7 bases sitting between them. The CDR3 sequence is CASSSDWNTEAFF. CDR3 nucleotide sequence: TGTGCCAGCAGCTCAGACTGGAACACTGAAGCTTTCTTT.

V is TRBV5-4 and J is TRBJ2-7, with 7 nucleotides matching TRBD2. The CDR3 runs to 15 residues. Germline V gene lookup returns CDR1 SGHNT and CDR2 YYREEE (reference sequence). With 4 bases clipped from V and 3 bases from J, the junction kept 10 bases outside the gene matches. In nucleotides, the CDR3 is TGTGCCAGCAGCCTTCCGGGAGGAAGACTCTACGAGCAGTACTTC. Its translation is CASSLPGGRLYEQYF.

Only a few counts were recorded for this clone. CDR3 region: CASSPGQGLWYGYTF. CDR3 in DNA: TGTGCCAGCTCACCCGGACAGGGGTTATGGTATGGCTACACCTTC. V usage is TRBV18 and J usage is TRBJ1-2, with TRBD1 matching 9 bases. V lost 3 bases, J lost 5 bases, and 7 bases stayed unmatched. The CDR3 runs to 15 residues. Per germline, CDR1 KGHSH and CDR2 LQKENI.

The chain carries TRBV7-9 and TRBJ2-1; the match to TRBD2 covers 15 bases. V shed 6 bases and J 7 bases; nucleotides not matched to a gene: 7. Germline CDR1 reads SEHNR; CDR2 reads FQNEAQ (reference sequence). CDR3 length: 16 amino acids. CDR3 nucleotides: TGTGCCAGCAGTTTAACCGGACTAGCGGGAGGGAATGAGCAGTTCTTC. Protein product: CASSLTGLAGGNEQFF.

The CDR3 region is CASSQRRGGHNSLSNEQFF. The CDR3 DNA follows: TGCGCCAGCAGCCAGAGGAGGGGTGGGCATAACAGTCTCTCCAATGAGCAGTTCTTC. The chain joins TRBV4-3 to TRBJ2-1; TRBD2 is a possible D gene (6 bases). This CDR3 comprises 19 residues. The germline V gene has CDR1 LGHNA and CDR2 YSLEER. The germline V and J ends were trimmed by 3 bases and 6 bases, with 27 bases remaining between them.

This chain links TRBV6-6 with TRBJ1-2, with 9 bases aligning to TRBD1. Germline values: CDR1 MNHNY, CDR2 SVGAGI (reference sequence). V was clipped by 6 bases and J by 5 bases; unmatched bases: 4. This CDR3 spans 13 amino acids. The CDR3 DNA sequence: TGTGCCAGCAGGGGGACAGGGCGATATGGCTACACCTTC. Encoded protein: CASRGTGRYGYTF.

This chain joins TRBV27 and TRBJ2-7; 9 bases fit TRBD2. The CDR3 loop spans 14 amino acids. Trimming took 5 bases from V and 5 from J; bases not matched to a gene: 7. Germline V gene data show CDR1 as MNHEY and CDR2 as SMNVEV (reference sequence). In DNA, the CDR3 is TGTGCCAGCAGTCCATCAGCGGGAGGTCACGAGCAGTACTTC. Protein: CASSPSAGGHEQYF.

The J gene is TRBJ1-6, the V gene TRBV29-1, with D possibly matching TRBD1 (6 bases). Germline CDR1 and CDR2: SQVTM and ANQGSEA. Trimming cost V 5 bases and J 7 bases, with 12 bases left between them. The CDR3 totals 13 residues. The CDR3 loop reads CSVRDTGNSPLHF. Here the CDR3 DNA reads TGCAGCGTTCGGGACACAGGGAATTCACCCCTCCACTTT.

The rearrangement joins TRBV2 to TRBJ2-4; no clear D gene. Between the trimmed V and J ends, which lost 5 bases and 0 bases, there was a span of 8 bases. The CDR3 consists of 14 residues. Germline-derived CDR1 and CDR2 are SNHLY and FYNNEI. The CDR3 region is CASSSHLAKNIQYF. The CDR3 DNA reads TGTGCCAGCAGTAGCCATCTAGCCAAAAACATTCAGTACTTC. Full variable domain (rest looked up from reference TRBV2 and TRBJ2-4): EPEVTQTPSHQVTQMGQEVILRCVPISNHLYFYWYRQILGQKVEFLVSFYNNEISEKSEIFDDQFSVERPDGSNFTLKIRSTKLEDSAMYFCASSSHLAKNIQYFGAGTRLSVL.

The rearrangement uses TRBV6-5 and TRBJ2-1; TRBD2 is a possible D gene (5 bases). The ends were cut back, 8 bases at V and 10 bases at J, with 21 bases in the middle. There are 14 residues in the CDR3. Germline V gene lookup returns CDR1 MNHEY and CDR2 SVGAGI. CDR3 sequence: CASRPDVSVYEQFF. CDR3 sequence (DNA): TGTGCCAGCCGACCCGATGTTAGCGTTTACGAGCAGTTCTTC.

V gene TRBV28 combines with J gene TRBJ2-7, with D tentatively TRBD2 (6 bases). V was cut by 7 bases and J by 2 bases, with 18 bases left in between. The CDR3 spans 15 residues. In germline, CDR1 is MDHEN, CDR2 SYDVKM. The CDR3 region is CASNRRGTVTYEQYF. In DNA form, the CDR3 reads TGTGCCAGCAACCGGCGGGGAACAGTAACCTACGAGCAGTACTTC. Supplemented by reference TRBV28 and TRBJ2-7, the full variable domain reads DVKVTQSSRYLVKRTGEKVFLECVQDMDHENMFWYRQDPGLGLRLIYFSYDVKMKEKGDIPEGYSVSREKKERFSLILESASTNQTSMYLCASNRRGTVTYEQYFGPGTRLTVT.

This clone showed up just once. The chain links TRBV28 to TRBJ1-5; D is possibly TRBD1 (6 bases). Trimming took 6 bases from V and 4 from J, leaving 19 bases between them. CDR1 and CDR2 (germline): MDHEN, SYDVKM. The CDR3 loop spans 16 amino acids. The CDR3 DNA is TGTGCCAGCAGCCGAAGGACGGGGGGGACAAATCAGCCCCAGCATTTT. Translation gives CASSRRTGGTNQPQHF.

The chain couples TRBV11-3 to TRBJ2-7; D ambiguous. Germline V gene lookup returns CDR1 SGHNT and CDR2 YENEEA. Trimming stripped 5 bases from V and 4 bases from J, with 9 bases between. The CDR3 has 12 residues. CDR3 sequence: CASSPSEYEQYF. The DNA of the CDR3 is TGTGCCAGCAGCCCCTCGGAGTACGAGCAGTACTTC.

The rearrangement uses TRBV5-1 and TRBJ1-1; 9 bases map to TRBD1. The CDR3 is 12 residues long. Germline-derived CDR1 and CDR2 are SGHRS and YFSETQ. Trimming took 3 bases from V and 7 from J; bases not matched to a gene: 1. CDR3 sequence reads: CASSSGQGEAFF. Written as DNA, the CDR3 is TGCGCCAGCAGCTCGGGACAGGGTGAAGCTTTCTTT.

The CDR3 reads CASSWGNYGYTF. CDR3 nucleotides: TGTGCCAGCAGCTGGGGCAACTATGGCTACACCTTC. The V and J genes are TRBV7-6 and TRBJ1-2, with TRBD1 as a possible D gene (5 bases). V lost 4 bases to trimming and J lost 2 bases, with 5 bases between them. The length of the CDR3 is 12 residues. Germline CDR1 reads SGHVS; CDR2 reads FNYEAQ.